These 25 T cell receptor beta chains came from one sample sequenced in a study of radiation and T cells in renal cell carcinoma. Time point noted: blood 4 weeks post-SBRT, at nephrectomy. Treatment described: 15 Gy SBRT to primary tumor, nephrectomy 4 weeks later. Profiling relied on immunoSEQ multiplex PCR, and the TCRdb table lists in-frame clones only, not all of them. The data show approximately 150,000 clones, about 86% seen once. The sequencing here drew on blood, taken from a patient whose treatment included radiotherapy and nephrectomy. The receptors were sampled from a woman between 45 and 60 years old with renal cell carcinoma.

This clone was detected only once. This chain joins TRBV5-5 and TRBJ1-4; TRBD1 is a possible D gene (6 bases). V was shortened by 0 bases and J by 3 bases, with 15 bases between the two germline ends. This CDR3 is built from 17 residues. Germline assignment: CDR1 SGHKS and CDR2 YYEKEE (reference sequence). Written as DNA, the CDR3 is TGTGCCAGCAGCTTGGTTTTAGGGGGGACGGCTAATGAAAAACTGTTTTTT. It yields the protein CASSLVLGGTANEKLFF.

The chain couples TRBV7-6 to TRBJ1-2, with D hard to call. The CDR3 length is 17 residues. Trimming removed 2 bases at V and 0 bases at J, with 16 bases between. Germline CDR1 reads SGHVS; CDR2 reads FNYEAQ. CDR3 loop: CASSLSVRLQPNYGYTF. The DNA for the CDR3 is TGTGCCAGCAGCTTATCCGTAAGGCTTCAGCCTAACTATGGCTACACCTTC.

CDR3 amino acids: CASSLYSQGGTDTQYF. CDR3 bases: TGTGCCAGCAGCTTATATTCCCAGGGGGGCACAGATACGCAGTATTTT. This chain uses TRBV11-3 with TRBJ2-3, with 7 bases identical to TRBD1. The germline gives CDR1 SGHNT, CDR2 YENEEA. This CDR3 comprises 16 residues. The V and J ends lost 2 bases and 1 base, in that order; junction bases with no gene match: 6.

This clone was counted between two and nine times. The CDR3 DNA is TGTGCCAGTGGGGGGAGCATCGCTGAAAAACTGTTTTTT. It codes for CASGGSIAEKLFF. The rearrangement joins TRBV19 to TRBJ1-4, with D perhaps TRBD1 (5 bases). The CDR3 is 13 amino acids. V was pared by 8 bases and J by 7 bases, with 14 bases between. The germline CDR1 and CDR2 sequences are LNHDA and SQIVND (reference sequence). Full variable domain (rest looked up from reference TRBV19 and TRBJ1-4): DGGITQSPKYLFRKEGQNVTLSCEQNLNHDAMYWYRQDPGQGLRLIYYSQIVNDFQKGDIAEGYSVSREKKESFPLTVTSAQKNPTAFYLCASGGSIAEKLFFGSGTQLSVL.

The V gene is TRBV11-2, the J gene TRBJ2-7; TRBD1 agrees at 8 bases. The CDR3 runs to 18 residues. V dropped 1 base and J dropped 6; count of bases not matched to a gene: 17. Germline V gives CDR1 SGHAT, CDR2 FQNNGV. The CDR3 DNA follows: TGTGCCAGCAGCTTAGGAATCCCATCTGTGGGCAGGGGGCGCGAGCAGTACTTC. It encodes CASSLGIPSVGRGREQYF.

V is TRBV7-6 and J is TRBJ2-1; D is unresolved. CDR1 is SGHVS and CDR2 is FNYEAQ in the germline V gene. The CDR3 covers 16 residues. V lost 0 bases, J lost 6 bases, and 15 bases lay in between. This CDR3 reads CASSLARSYRGNEQFF. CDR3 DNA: TGTGCCAGCAGCTTAGCCCGGAGCTATAGAGGCAATGAGCAGTTCTTC.

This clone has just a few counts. This CDR3 is CASSGNNEQFF. In DNA form, the CDR3 reads TGTGCCAGCAGCGGGAACAATGAGCAGTTCTTC. J is TRBJ2-1 and V is TRBV9; no reliable D call. V shed 3 bases and J shed 5 bases, with 3 bases lying between them. The CDR3 is 11 residues long. Looked up from germline, CDR1 is SGDLS and CDR2 is YYNGEE.

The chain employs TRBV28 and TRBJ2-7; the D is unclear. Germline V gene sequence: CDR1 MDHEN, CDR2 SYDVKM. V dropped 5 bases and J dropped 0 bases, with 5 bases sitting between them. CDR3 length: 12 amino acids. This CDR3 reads CASSPDSYEQYF. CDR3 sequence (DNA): TGTGCCAGCAGTCCCGACTCCTACGAGCAGTACTTC.

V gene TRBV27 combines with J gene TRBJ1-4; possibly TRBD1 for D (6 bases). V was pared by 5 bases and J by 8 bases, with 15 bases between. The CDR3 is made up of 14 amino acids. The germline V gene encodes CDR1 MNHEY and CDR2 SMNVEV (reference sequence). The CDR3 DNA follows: TGTGCCAGCAGTGCAATACAGGGTCTCGAAAAACTGTTTTTT. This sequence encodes CASSAIQGLEKLFF.

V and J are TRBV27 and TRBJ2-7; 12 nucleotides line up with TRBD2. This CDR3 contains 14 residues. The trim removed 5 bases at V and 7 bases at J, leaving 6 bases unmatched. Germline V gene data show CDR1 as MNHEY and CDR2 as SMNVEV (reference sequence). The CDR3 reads CASSPRTSGIEQYF. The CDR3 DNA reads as TGTGCCAGCAGTCCTCGGACTAGCGGGATTGAGCAGTACTTC.

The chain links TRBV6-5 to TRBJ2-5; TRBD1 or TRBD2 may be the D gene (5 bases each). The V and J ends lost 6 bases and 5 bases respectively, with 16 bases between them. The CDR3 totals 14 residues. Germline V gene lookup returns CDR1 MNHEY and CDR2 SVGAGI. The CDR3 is CASRPGTLRETQYF. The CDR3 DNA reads TGTGCCAGCAGACCCGGGACGCTTCGGGAGACCCAGTACTTC.

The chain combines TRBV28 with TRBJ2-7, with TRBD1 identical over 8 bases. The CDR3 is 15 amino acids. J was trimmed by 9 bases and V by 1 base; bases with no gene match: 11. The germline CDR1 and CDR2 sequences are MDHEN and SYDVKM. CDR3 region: CASSLSGQVGYGQYF. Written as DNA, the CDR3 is TGTGCCAGCAGTTTATCGGGACAGGTCGGGTATGGGCAGTACTTC.

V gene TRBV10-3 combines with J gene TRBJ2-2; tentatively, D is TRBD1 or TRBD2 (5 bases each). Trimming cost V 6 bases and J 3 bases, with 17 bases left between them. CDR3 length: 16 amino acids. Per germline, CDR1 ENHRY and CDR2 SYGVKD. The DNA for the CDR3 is TGTGCCATCAGGCCGGGACCCCTTGGGGACACCGGGGAGCTGTTTTTT. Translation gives CAIRPGPLGDTGELFF.

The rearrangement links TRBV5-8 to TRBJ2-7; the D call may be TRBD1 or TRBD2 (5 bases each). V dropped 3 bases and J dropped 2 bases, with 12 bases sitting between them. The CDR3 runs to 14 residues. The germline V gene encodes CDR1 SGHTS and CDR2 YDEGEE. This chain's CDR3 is CASSYRDGAYEQYF. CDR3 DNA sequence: TGTGCCAGCAGCTACCGGGACGGAGCCTACGAGCAGTACTTC.

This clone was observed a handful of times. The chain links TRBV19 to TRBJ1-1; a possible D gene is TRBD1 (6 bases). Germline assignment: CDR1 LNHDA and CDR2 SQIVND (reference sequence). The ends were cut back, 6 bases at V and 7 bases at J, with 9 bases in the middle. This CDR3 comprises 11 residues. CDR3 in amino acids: CASSGQLEAFF. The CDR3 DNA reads TGTGCCAGTAGCGGACAGCTTGAAGCTTTCTTT.

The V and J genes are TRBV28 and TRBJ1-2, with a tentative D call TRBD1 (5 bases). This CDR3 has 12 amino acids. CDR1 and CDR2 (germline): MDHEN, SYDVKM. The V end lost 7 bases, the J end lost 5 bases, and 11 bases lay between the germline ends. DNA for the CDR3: TGTGCCAGCACCAGGGCAGATTATGGCTACACCTTC. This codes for CASTRADYGYTF.

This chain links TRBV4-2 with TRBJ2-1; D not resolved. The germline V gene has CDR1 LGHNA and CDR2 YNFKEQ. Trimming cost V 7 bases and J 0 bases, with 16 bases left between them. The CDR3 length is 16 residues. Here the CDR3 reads CASTPSGASSYNEQFF. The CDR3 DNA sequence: TGTGCCAGCACCCCGTCAGGAGCGAGCTCCTACAATGAGCAGTTCTTC.

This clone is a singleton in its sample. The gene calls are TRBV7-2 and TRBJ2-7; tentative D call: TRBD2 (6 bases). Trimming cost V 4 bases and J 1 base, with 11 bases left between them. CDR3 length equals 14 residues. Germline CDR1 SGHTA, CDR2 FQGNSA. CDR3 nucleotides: TGTGCCAGCAGCTCGGGGCGGGGATCCTACGAGCAGTACTTC. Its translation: CASSSGRGSYEQYF.

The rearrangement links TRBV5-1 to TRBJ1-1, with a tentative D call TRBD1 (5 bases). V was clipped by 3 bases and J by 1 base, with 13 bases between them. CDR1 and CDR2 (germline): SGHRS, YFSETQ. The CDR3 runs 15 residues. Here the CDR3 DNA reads TGCGCCAGCAGCTCGAGGGGTGAAAGGAACACTGAAGCTTTCTTT. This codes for CASSSRGERNTEAFF.

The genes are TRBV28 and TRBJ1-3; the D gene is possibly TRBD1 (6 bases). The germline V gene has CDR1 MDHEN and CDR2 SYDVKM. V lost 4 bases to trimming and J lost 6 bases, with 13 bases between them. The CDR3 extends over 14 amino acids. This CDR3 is CASSSGGQENTIYF. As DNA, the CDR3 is TGTGCCAGCAGTTCTGGGGGGCAAGAAAACACCATATATTTT.

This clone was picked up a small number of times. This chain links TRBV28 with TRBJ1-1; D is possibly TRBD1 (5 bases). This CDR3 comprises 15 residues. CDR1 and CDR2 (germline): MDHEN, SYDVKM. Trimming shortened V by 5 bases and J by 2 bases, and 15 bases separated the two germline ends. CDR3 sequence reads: CASSVGRLLNTEAFF. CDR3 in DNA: TGTGCCAGCAGTGTGGGACGACTGTTAAACACTGAAGCTTTCTTT.

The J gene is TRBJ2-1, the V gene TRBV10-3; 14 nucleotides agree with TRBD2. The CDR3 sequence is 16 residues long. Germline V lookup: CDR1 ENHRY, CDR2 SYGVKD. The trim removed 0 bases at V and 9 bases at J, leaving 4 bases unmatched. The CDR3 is CAISESGTSGSGEQFF. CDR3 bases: TGTGCCATCAGTGAGTCAGGGACTAGCGGGAGCGGTGAGCAGTTCTTC.

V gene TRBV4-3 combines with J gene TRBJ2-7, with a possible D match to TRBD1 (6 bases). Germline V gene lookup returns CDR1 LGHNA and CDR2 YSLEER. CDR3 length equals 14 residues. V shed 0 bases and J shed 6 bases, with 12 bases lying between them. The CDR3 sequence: CASSQEAVRGEQYF. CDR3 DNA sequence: TGCGCCAGCAGCCAAGAGGCAGTCAGGGGCGAGCAGTACTTC.

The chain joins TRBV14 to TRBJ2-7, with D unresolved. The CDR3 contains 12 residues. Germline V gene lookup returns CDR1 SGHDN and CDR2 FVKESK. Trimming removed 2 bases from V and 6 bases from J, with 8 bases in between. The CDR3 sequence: CASSQTAPEQYF. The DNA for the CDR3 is TGTGCCAGCAGCCAAACGGCTCCCGAGCAGTACTTC.

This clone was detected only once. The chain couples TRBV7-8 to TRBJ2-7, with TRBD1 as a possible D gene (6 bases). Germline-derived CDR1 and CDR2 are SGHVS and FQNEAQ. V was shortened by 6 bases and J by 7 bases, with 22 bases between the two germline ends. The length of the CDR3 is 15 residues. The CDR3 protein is CASSFFRDTLGEQYF. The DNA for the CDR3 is TGTGCCAGCAGTTTTTTCCGGGACACCTTGGGGGAGCAGTACTTC.